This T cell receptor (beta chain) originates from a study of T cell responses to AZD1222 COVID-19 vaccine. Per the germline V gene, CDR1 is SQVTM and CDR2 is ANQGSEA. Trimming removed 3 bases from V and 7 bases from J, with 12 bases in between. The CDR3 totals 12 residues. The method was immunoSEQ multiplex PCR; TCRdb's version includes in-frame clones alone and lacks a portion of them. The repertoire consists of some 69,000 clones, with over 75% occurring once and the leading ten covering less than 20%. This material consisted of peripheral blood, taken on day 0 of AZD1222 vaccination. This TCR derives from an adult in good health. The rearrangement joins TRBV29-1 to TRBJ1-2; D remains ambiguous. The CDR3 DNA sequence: TGCAGCGTTGATCGGTTATTGGTTGGCTACACCTTC. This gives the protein CSVDRLLVGYTF.